These T cell receptor beta chains were read from a single sample in a study of cytomegalovirus exposure and HLA in healthy donors. Profiling relied on immunoSEQ multiplex PCR, and the TCRdb table lists in-frame clones only, not all of them. The table shows approximately 170,000 clones, with roughly 80% occurring only once. Sequenced sample: PBMCs. These receptors came from a man between 45 and 60 years old in good health and CMV-seropositive. Both conserved end residues are part of each CDR3. The order of the fields is clone size, D gene, V gene, J gene, CDR3 DNA, CDR3 protein. D genes are given only for firm matches. Rows give clone size only sometimes, using once, few, many, or a class for an expanded clone.

clone_size: few
d_call: TRBD1
v_call: TRBV7-3
j_call: TRBJ2-5
cdr3_nt: TGTGCCAGCAGCTCTGGACAGGGGCCCCAAGAGACCCAGTACTTC
cdr3_aa: CASSSGQGPQETQYF

clone_size: -
d_call: -
v_call: TRBV5-4
j_call: TRBJ2-2
cdr3_nt: TGTGCCAGCAGCTTAAAAAACAGGGCGACCGGGGAGCTGTTTTTT
cdr3_aa: CASSLKNRATGELFF

clone_size: -
d_call: TRBD1
v_call: TRBV5-6
j_call: TRBJ2-1
cdr3_nt: TGTGCCAGCAGCTCGTTGGGACAGGGATCGATTTGGAGGGAGCAGTTCTTC
cdr3_aa: CASSSLGQGSIWREQFF

clone_size: once
d_call: TRBD2
v_call: TRBV16
j_call: TRBJ2-1
cdr3_nt: TGTGCCAGCAGCCAATGGGGAGGGACCGGCAATGAGCAGTTCTTC
cdr3_aa: CASSQWGGTGNEQFF

clone_size: -
d_call: TRBD2
v_call: TRBV4-1
j_call: TRBJ2-1
cdr3_nt: TGCGCCAGCAGCCAAGGGTCAGCGGGGGGGATAGATGAGCAGTTCTTC
cdr3_aa: CASSQGSAGGIDEQFF

clone_size: -
d_call: -
v_call: TRBV21-1
j_call: TRBJ2-5
cdr3_nt: TGTGCCAGCAGCAAAGATACGCGGGAGGGCCGCGAGACCCAGTACTTC
cdr3_aa: CASSKDTREGRETQYF

clone_size: -
d_call: TRBD1
v_call: TRBV30
j_call: TRBJ1-5
cdr3_nt: TGTGCCTGGAGTGCAGGGGGCCCTAATCAGCCCCAGCATTTT
cdr3_aa: CAWSAGGPNQPQHF

clone_size: -
d_call: TRBD1
v_call: TRBV7-9
j_call: TRBJ1-4
cdr3_nt: TGTGCCAGCAGCACCCGACAGGGGGCAAGCTTAACTACTAATGAAAAACTGTTTTTT
cdr3_aa: CASSTRQGASLTTNEKLFF

clone_size: once
d_call: TRBD1
v_call: TRBV30
j_call: TRBJ2-5
cdr3_nt: TGTGCCTGGAGTGTACGGGGGTTCGGGACAGGGAAGGAGACCCAGTACTTC
cdr3_aa: CAWSVRGFGTGKETQYF

clone_size: -
d_call: TRBD2
v_call: TRBV7-2
j_call: TRBJ2-7
cdr3_nt: TGTGCCAGCAGCCCGGGACTAACGGGCTACGAGCAGTACTTC
cdr3_aa: CASSPGLTGYEQYF

clone_size: once
d_call: -
v_call: TRBV7-9
j_call: TRBJ1-4
cdr3_nt: TGTGCCAGCAGTTTCAGGGGAACTAATGAAAAACTGTTTTTT
cdr3_aa: CASSFRGTNEKLFF

clone_size: -
d_call: -
v_call: TRBV7-8
j_call: TRBJ1-6
cdr3_nt: TGTGCCAGCAGCTTAGTTCCGGGTAGCTATAATTCACCCCTCCACTTT
cdr3_aa: CASSLVPGSYNSPLHF

clone_size: -
d_call: -
v_call: TRBV18
j_call: TRBJ2-1
cdr3_nt: TGTGCCAGCTCACCAGCGCCACAGGGAGTGATACAGTTCTTC
cdr3_aa: CASSPAPQGVIQFF

clone_size: -
d_call: -
v_call: TRBV10-3
j_call: TRBJ1-2
cdr3_nt: TGTGCCATCACTAGGGGCCGCCACCCCTATGGCTACACCTTC
cdr3_aa: CAITRGRHPYGYTF

clone_size: -
d_call: -
v_call: TRBV18
j_call: TRBJ1-3
cdr3_nt: TGTGCCAGCTCACCACTCGGAAGCGTGTCTGGAAACACCATATATTTT
cdr3_aa: CASSPLGSVSGNTIYF

clone_size: -
d_call: TRBD2
v_call: TRBV5-8
j_call: TRBJ2-3
cdr3_nt: TGTGCCAGCAGCTGGGCTAGCGGGGGGCGCGCAGATACGCAGTATTTT
cdr3_aa: CASSWASGGRADTQYF

clone_size: -
d_call: TRBD2
v_call: TRBV19
j_call: TRBJ2-3
cdr3_nt: TGTGCCAGTAGTATGGGTAGCGGGAGAGGGGATACGCAGTATTTT
cdr3_aa: CASSMGSGRGDTQYF

clone_size: -
d_call: TRBD2
v_call: TRBV5-6
j_call: TRBJ2-7
cdr3_nt: TGTGCCAGCAGAAAGACTAGCGGGGGATACGAGCAGTACTTC
cdr3_aa: CASRKTSGGYEQYF

clone_size: -
d_call: TRBD2
v_call: TRBV5-4
j_call: TRBJ2-2
cdr3_nt: TGTGCCAGCAGCTTGGTAGCGGGGGGAAACGACGGGGAGCTGTTTTTT
cdr3_aa: CASSLVAGGNDGELFF

clone_size: -
d_call: -
v_call: TRBV4-2
j_call: TRBJ2-4
cdr3_nt: TGTGCCAGCAGCCAAACCACCCGGGACAACGCCAAAAACATTCAGTACTTC
cdr3_aa: CASSQTTRDNAKNIQYF

clone_size: -
d_call: -
v_call: TRBV5-8
j_call: TRBJ2-2
cdr3_nt: TGTGCCAGCAGCTTGACGGGAGCACGGACCGGGGAGCTGTTTTTT
cdr3_aa: CASSLTGARTGELFF

clone_size: -
d_call: TRBD1
v_call: TRBV28
j_call: TRBJ1-2
cdr3_nt: TGTGCCAGCAGTCAAGGGGGCTCGGGTGGCTACACCTTC
cdr3_aa: CASSQGGSGGYTF

clone_size: -
d_call: TRBD2
v_call: TRBV5-6
j_call: TRBJ2-1
cdr3_nt: TGTGCCAGCAGCGGACCGGGACTAGCGGGGGCCCTGTCCTACAATGAGCAGTTCTTC
cdr3_aa: CASSGPGLAGALSYNEQFF

clone_size: -
d_call: -
v_call: TRBV28
j_call: TRBJ1-2
cdr3_nt: TGTGCCAGCAGTTCAGGACTGAACTATGGCTACACCTTC
cdr3_aa: CASSSGLNYGYTF

clone_size: -
d_call: TRBD1
v_call: TRBV19
j_call: TRBJ2-6
cdr3_nt: TGTGCCAGTAGGGACAGGGGGCACTCTGGGGCCAACGTCCTGACTTTC
cdr3_aa: CASRDRGHSGANVLTF

clone_size: -
d_call: -
v_call: TRBV30
j_call: TRBJ1-2
cdr3_nt: TGTGCCGGCCTGGGAGGGGCAGGCACTAACTATGGCTACACCTTC
cdr3_aa: CAGLGGAGTNYGYTF

clone_size: -
d_call: -
v_call: TRBV27
j_call: TRBJ1-2
cdr3_nt: TGTGCCAGCAGTTTTGTAGCCAGTTCGAACTATGGCTACACCTTC
cdr3_aa: CASSFVASSNYGYTF

clone_size: -
d_call: -
v_call: TRBV7-9
j_call: TRBJ1-1
cdr3_nt: TGTGCCAGCAGCTTAGGCGACAGTCCCATTGAACCCAACACTGAAGCTTTCTTT
cdr3_aa: CASSLGDSPIEPNTEAFF

clone_size: -
d_call: -
v_call: TRBV7-9
j_call: TRBJ1-2
cdr3_nt: TGTGCCAGCAGCATAATCGTCGCGCTATATGGCTACACCTTC
cdr3_aa: CASSIIVALYGYTF

clone_size: -
d_call: TRBD1
v_call: TRBV11-2
j_call: TRBJ1-2
cdr3_nt: TGTGCCAGCAGCGGACAGGAGGGGAACTATGGCTACACCTTC
cdr3_aa: CASSGQEGNYGYTF

clone_size: -
d_call: TRBD2
v_call: TRBV9
j_call: TRBJ2-5
cdr3_nt: TGTGCCAGCAGCGTGGGCGCGAGCGGGAGCTTTCGACAAGAGACCCAGTACTTC
cdr3_aa: CASSVGASGSFRQETQYF

clone_size: -
d_call: -
v_call: TRBV7-9
j_call: TRBJ2-6
cdr3_nt: TGTGCCAGCAGCACCGGCTTAAGGTTGTCAGGGTCTGGGGCCAACGTCCTGACTTTC
cdr3_aa: CASSTGLRLSGSGANVLTF

clone_size: few
d_call: TRBD1
v_call: TRBV19
j_call: TRBJ1-1
cdr3_nt: TGTGCCAGTAAAGACAGGGGCCTACCCACTGAAGCTTTCTTT
cdr3_aa: CASKDRGLPTEAFF

clone_size: -
d_call: TRBD1
v_call: TRBV19
j_call: TRBJ2-7
cdr3_nt: TGTGCCAGTAGTCCCGGGACAGGGTCACCCTACGAGCAGTACTTC
cdr3_aa: CASSPGTGSPYEQYF

clone_size: -
d_call: TRBD1
v_call: TRBV6-1
j_call: TRBJ2-3
cdr3_nt: TGTGCCAGCAGGGTGACAGGGGGGACAGATACGCAGTATTTT
cdr3_aa: CASRVTGGTDTQYF

clone_size: -
d_call: TRBD2
v_call: TRBV15
j_call: TRBJ2-7
cdr3_nt: TGTGCCACCAGCACCGGGACTAGTATCGTCTACGAGCAGTACTTC
cdr3_aa: CATSTGTSIVYEQYF

clone_size: -
d_call: TRBD1
v_call: TRBV12-5
j_call: TRBJ2-1
cdr3_nt: TGTGCTAGTGGTCCCCCGACAGGGGTTGAGCAGTTCTTC
cdr3_aa: CASGPPTGVEQFF

clone_size: -
d_call: TRBD2
v_call: TRBV7-2
j_call: TRBJ2-3
cdr3_nt: TGTGCCAGCAGCTTAGGACTAGCGGGGGGGCTTTCCACAGATACGCAGTATTTT
cdr3_aa: CASSLGLAGGLSTDTQYF

clone_size: once
d_call: -
v_call: TRBV5-6
j_call: TRBJ1-4
cdr3_nt: TGTGCCAGCAGCTTGGGACAGCAGAATGAAAAACTGTTTTTT
cdr3_aa: CASSLGQQNEKLFF

clone_size: -
d_call: TRBD2
v_call: TRBV11-1
j_call: TRBJ2-1
cdr3_nt: TGTGCCAGCAGCTTAGTGGTTAGCGGGAGGTATAACAATGAGCAGTTCTTC
cdr3_aa: CASSLVVSGRYNNEQFF

clone_size: few
d_call: -
v_call: TRBV7-2
j_call: TRBJ2-6
cdr3_nt: TGTGCCAGCAGCTTAGGGGTGGGGGGTTACGGGGCCAACGTCCTGACTTTC
cdr3_aa: CASSLGVGGYGANVLTF

clone_size: -
d_call: -
v_call: TRBV27
j_call: TRBJ1-4
cdr3_nt: TGTGCCAGCAGTTTGATGACAGGAACTAATGAAAAACTGTTTTTT
cdr3_aa: CASSLMTGTNEKLFF

clone_size: once
d_call: TRBD1
v_call: TRBV5-1
j_call: TRBJ1-1
cdr3_nt: TGCGCCAGCAGCTTGTCGGGGACAGGACTTTTGAACACTGAAGCTTTCTTT
cdr3_aa: CASSLSGTGLLNTEAFF

clone_size: -
d_call: -
v_call: TRBV5-4
j_call: TRBJ1-2
cdr3_nt: TGTGCCAGCAGCTCTCGGGACTCAGCTAACTATGGCTACACCTTC
cdr3_aa: CASSSRDSANYGYTF

clone_size: -
d_call: TRBD1
v_call: TRBV27
j_call: TRBJ1-5
cdr3_nt: TGTGCCAGCAGTGTAGGGACAGCGAATCAGCCCCAGCATTTT
cdr3_aa: CASSVGTANQPQHF

clone_size: -
d_call: -
v_call: TRBV4-3
j_call: TRBJ1-2
cdr3_nt: TGCGCCAGCAGCCAAGACAAGGGGCGAGGCTATGGCTACACCTTC
cdr3_aa: CASSQDKGRGYGYTF

clone_size: few
d_call: -
v_call: TRBV15
j_call: TRBJ1-2
cdr3_nt: TGTGCCACCAGCAGACCCGGGTGGAACTATGGCTACACCTTC
cdr3_aa: CATSRPGWNYGYTF

clone_size: -
d_call: TRBD1
v_call: TRBV4-2
j_call: TRBJ1-5
cdr3_nt: TGTGCCAGCAGCCAAGGGGGGACAGATCAGCCCCAGCATTTT
cdr3_aa: CASSQGGTDQPQHF

clone_size: -
d_call: TRBD2
v_call: TRBV9
j_call: TRBJ2-3
cdr3_nt: TGTGCCAGCAGCGTTGTAGCGGGTCCTAGCACAGATACGCAGTATTTT
cdr3_aa: CASSVVAGPSTDTQYF

clone_size: -
d_call: -
v_call: TRBV6-1
j_call: TRBJ2-7
cdr3_nt: TGTGCCAGCAGCACCCAGGTATCCTACGAGCAGTACTTC
cdr3_aa: CASSTQVSYEQYF

clone_size: -
d_call: -
v_call: TRBV5-8
j_call: TRBJ2-7
cdr3_nt: TGTGCCAGCAGCTTGCGGGTCGTTAGTGCCTACGAGCAGTACTTC
cdr3_aa: CASSLRVVSAYEQYF

clone_size: -
d_call: TRBD1
v_call: TRBV19
j_call: TRBJ1-2
cdr3_nt: TGTGCCAGTAGGCCGGGACAGGCGATCTATGGCTACACCTTC
cdr3_aa: CASRPGQAIYGYTF

clone_size: -
d_call: -
v_call: TRBV5-1
j_call: TRBJ1-4
cdr3_nt: TGCGCCAGCAGCTTGTCAGGAACTAATGAAAAACTGTTTTTT
cdr3_aa: CASSLSGTNEKLFF

clone_size: once
d_call: -
v_call: TRBV5-4
j_call: TRBJ2-2
cdr3_nt: TGTGCCAGCAGCTTGGCGGGCGGGGAGCTGTTTTTT
cdr3_aa: CASSLAGGELFF